This T cell receptor (beta chain) was retrieved from a study of control samples from healthy donors and cancer patients. Sequencing used immunoSEQ multiplex PCR; TCRdb keeps in-frame clones, though not all of them. The profile shows some 120,000 clones, over 75% of them singletons. Per germline, CDR1 MNHEY and CDR2 SVGAGI. The V gene lost 0 bases and the J gene lost 3 bases, with 9 bases spanning the gap. CDR3 size: 14 residues. The origin of this receptor is a man aged 60-69 years in good health. The sequenced material came from blood. The gene calls are TRBV6-5 and TRBJ2-7, with no clear D. The CDR3 DNA sequence: TGTGCCAGCAGTTACTCGAGAGAAAGCTACGAGCAGTACTTC. Its protein product is CASSYSRESYEQYF.